This TCR beta chain came from a study of siplizumab effects on memory and regulatory T cells. The assay was immunoSEQ multiplex PCR, and TCRdb's table has in-frame clones only and misses some. The sample lists around 100,000 clones; 75% to 95% were seen once. The germline V gene has CDR1 SGHTA and CDR2 FQGTGA. The length of the CDR3 is 16 residues. With 6 bases clipped from V and 0 bases from J, the junction kept 9 bases outside the gene matches. General study results and limits: The study found naive T cells seemingly more diverse than memory cells and seemingly major alloresponse contributors.

To note about this clone: Its antigen is currently unknown.

The sample taken for sequencing was CD4+ T cells sorted from blood. The chain employs TRBV7-3 and TRBJ1-1; 8 bases fit TRBD1. This clonotype was sampled from a human donor in good health. This chain's CDR3 is CASSLQGAGLNTEAFF. CDR3 bases: TGTGCCAGCAGTCTTCAGGGGGCTGGATTGAACACTGAAGCTTTCTTT.